Presented here are 12 T cell receptor beta chains from one specimen sequenced in a study of T-cell reconstitution after alpha-beta-depleted transplantation in children. A TCRbeta library incorporating unique molecular identifiers was prepared. TCRdb processed the PCR reads anew with MiXCR; each CDR3 protein has one entry. The data hold over 150,000 distinct CDR3 sequences, with about 6% observed a single time. The sequencing here drew on PBMCs, taken before TCRalphabeta/CD19-depleted stem cell transplant. Receptor source: a girl younger than two with combined immunodeficiency, due to receive a stem cell transplant.

J is TRBJ2-3 and V is TRBV7-2, with 7 bases identical to TRBD2. Germline V gene sequence: CDR1 SGHTA, CDR2 FQGNSA. The CDR3 is made up of 15 amino acids. V trimming: 5 bases; J trimming: 2 bases; junction bases outside the gene matches: 7. Here the CDR3 DNA reads TGTGCCAGCAGCATCATCAGCGGGGCCACAGATACGCAGTATTTT. Its translation is CASSIISGATDTQYF.

The sample holds many counts of this clonotype. The J gene is TRBJ2-2, the V gene TRBV27, with D uncertain. The CDR3 has 15 amino acids. The V gene's germline CDR1 is MNHEY and CDR2 SMNVEV (reference sequence). Trimming cost V 6 bases and J 2 bases, with 13 bases left between them. As DNA, the CDR3 is TGTGCCAGCAGGGTGATGGGGATCAACACCGGGGAGCTGTTTTTT. Translating it yields CASRVMGINTGELFF.

This clonotype was counted ten times or more. The chain links TRBV3-1 to TRBJ1-1; 9 bases fit TRBD1. The CDR3 has 17 amino acids. Germline V gene sequence: CDR1 LGHDT, CDR2 YNNKEL (reference sequence). The V and J ends lost 0 bases and 0 bases, in that order; junction bases with no gene match: 5. The chain's CDR3 is CASSQETGGVLNTEAFF. The DNA of the CDR3 is TGTGCCAGCAGCCAAGAGACAGGGGGAGTCTTGAACACTGAAGCTTTCTTT.

This clonotype was found many times. V gene TRBV12-5 combines with J gene TRBJ2-3; 10 nucleotides match TRBD1. The V segment lost 3 bases and the J segment 4 bases; nucleotides outside the gene matches: 16. Per the germline V gene, CDR1 is LGHNT and CDR2 is FRNRAP. The CDR3 loop spans 19 amino acids. The CDR3 bases are TGTGCTAGTGGTTTCCTGGCGGGACAGGGGAATACCAGGGCAGATACGCAGTATTTT. This gives the protein CASGFLAGQGNTRADTQYF.

This clonotype was observed many times. As DNA, the CDR3 is TGTGCCAGCAGTCCCTCCGAGGGGGGGCATGAGCAGTTCTTC. As protein: CASSPSEGGHEQFF. V is TRBV28 and J is TRBJ2-1; weak D call: TRBD2 (7 bases). The V gene's germline CDR1 is MDHEN and CDR2 SYDVKM. Trimming cost V 5 bases and J 8 bases, with 16 bases left between them. There are 14 residues in the CDR3.

This clonotype was observed at least ten times. The rearrangement joins TRBV4-1 to TRBJ1-1; D is possibly TRBD1 (6 bases). The CDR3 consists of 14 residues. Germline values: CDR1 MGHRA, CDR2 YSYEKL. Trimming removed 0 bases at V and 6 bases at J, with 11 bases between. The CDR3 region is CASSQDHRVSEAFF. The CDR3 bases are TGCGCCAGCAGCCAAGATCACAGGGTTTCTGAAGCTTTCTTT.

This clonotype came up many times. The V and J genes are TRBV29-1 and TRBJ1-2; D is undetermined. This CDR3 is 13 amino acids long. CDR1 and CDR2 from the germline V gene are SQVTM and ANQGSEA. The V and J ends lost 6 bases and 2 bases respectively, with 13 bases between them. DNA of the CDR3: TGCAGCGTAATACGGACGGGAAACTATGGCTACACCTTC. Protein product: CSVIRTGNYGYTF.

This clonotype was observed at least ten times. The rearrangement joins TRBV10-3 to TRBJ2-3; TRBD2 matches 8 bases. V gave up 5 bases and J gave up 0 bases; unmatched junction bases: 13. Germline CDR1 is ENHRY and CDR2 is SYGVKD. The CDR3 has 18 residues. The DNA for the CDR3 is TGTGCCATCAGTACCAACCCGGGAGGGGCCCCTAGCACAGATACGCAGTATTTT. Amino acid sequence: CAISTNPGGAPSTDTQYF.

This clonotype was observed at least ten times. The chain recombines TRBV20-1 with TRBJ1-3, with a weak D call TRBD1 (6 bases). CDR1 is DFQATT, CDR2 SNEGSKA, per germline (reference sequence). This CDR3 has 15 residues. The V and J ends lost 0 bases and 4 bases respectively, with 13 bases between them. CDR3 in amino acids: CSARDQQGTGNTIYF. The CDR3 DNA sequence: TGCAGTGCTAGAGATCAGCAGGGGACCGGAAACACCATATATTTT.

This clonotype was detected only a few times. The chain employs TRBV4-2 and TRBJ2-1, with 13 nucleotides matching TRBD2. This CDR3 spans 18 amino acids. Germline assignment: CDR1 LGHNA and CDR2 YNFKEQ. The V segment lost 0 bases and the J segment 8 bases; nucleotides outside the gene matches: 10. The DNA for the CDR3 is TGTGCCAGCAGCCAAGAGGGACTAGCGGGACTTTTATTCTATGAGCAGTTCTTC. It codes for CASSQEGLAGLLFYEQFF.

Ten or more counts support this clonotype. This chain joins TRBV20-1 and TRBJ2-7; 7 nucleotides agree with TRBD2. This CDR3 is 14 amino acids long. Trimming removed 4 bases from V and 3 bases from J; junction bases left unmatched: 9. Germline CDR1 is DFQATT and CDR2 is SNEGSKA (reference sequence). In nucleotides, the CDR3 is TGCAGTGCTATAGAGACTAGCCTCGACTACGAGCAGTACTTC. Translation: CSAIETSLDYEQYF.

This clonotype has at least ten counts. This chain uses TRBV7-9 with TRBJ2-5, with D uncertain. CDR1 and CDR2 (germline): SEHNR, FQNEAQ (reference sequence). The CDR3 loop spans 14 amino acids. V shed 7 bases and J shed 5 bases, with 17 bases lying between them. CDR3 in amino acids: CASTPLSLGETQYF. In nucleotides, the CDR3 is TGTGCCAGCACCCCCCTCTCTTTAGGGGAGACCCAGTACTTC.